This TCR beta chain stems from a study of blood T cell repertoires in COVID-19. Study-wide context: From T cells, B-cell-depleted T cells, or PBMCs came the material, which was cDNA or gDNA.

As processed by the authors: Amplified reference gene primers provided the basis for estimating nucleated cell counts. The data were produced by immunoSEQ multiplex PCR, yet TCRdb's version contains in-frame clones alone and is incomplete. The V and J calls and clone size are taken from that table; D and trimming were inferred from the DNA. The sample gives about 190,000 clones, roughly 80% of which show up once; roughly 13% is in the top ten. V gave up 1 base and J gave up 6 bases; unmatched junction bases: 7. This CDR3 has 16 amino acids. CDR1 and CDR2 (germline): SEHNR, FQNEAQ (reference sequence). A single count supports this clone.

The material sequenced was peripheral blood. The sequence was obtained from a man aged 45-65 years who had recovered from COVID-19. The chain couples TRBV7-9 to TRBJ2-1, with 9 nucleotides matching TRBD2. In DNA, the CDR3 is TGTGCCAGCAGCTTAGTTTCGGGACTAGCAGCCAATGAGCAGTTCTTC. Translating gives CASSLVSGLAANEQFF.